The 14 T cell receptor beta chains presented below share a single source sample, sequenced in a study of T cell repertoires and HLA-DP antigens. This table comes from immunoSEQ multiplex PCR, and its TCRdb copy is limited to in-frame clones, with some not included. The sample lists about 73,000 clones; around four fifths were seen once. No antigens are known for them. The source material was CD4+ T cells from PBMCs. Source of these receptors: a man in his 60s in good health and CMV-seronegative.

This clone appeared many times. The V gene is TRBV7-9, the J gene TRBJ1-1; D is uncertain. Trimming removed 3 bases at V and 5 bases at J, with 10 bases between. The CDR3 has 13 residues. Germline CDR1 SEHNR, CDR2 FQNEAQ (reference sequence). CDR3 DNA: TGTGCCAGCAGCTTTGGGATGGGGACTGAAGCTTTCTTT. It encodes CASSFGMGTEAFF.

CDR3 DNA: TGTGCCAGCGGGTTAGGGGGACTAGCGGTCTCGAATGAGCAGTTCTTC. Amino acids: CASGLGGLAVSNEQFF. The J gene is TRBJ2-1, the V gene TRBV2; 11 bases line up with TRBD2. This CDR3 comprises 16 residues. The germline CDR1 and CDR2 sequences are SNHLY and FYNNEI. Unmatched junction bases numbered 13, after V lost 8 bases and J lost 7 bases.

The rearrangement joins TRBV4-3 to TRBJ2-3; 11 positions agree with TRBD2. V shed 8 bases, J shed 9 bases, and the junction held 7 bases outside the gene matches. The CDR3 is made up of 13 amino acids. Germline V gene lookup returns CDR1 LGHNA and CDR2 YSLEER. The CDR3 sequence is CASRGSGGETQYF. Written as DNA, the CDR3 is TGCGCCAGCCGGGGTAGCGGGGGGGAAACGCAGTATTTT.

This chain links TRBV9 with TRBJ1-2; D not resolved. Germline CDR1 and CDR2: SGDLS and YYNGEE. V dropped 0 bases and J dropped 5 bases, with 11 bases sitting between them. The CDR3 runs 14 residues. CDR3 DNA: TGTGCCAGCAGCGTAGGGGTAGGGCTATATGGCTACACCTTC. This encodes CASSVGVGLYGYTF. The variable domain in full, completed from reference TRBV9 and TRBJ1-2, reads DSGVTQTPKHLITATGQRVTLRCSPRSGDLSVYWYQQSLDQGLQFLIQYYNGEERAKGNILERFSAQQFPDLHSELNLSSLELGDSALYFCASSVGVGLYGYTFGSGTRLTVV.

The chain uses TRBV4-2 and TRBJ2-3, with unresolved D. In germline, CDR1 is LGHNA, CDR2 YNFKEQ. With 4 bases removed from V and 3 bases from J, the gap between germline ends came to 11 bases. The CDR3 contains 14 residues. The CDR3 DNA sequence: TGTGCCAGCAGCCCCTCCGGAAGTACAGATACGCAGTATTTT. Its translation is CASSPSGSTDTQYF.

Here the CDR3 reads CASSWGGLGYGYTF. In nucleotides, the CDR3 is TGTGCCAGCAGTTGGGGGGGGCTGGGCTATGGCTACACCTTC. The J gene is TRBJ1-2, the V gene TRBV28; perhaps TRBD1 as D (6 bases). Trimming left V 4 bases short and J 4 bases short, with 13 bases between. Germline CDR1 MDHEN, CDR2 SYDVKM. This CDR3 contains 14 residues.

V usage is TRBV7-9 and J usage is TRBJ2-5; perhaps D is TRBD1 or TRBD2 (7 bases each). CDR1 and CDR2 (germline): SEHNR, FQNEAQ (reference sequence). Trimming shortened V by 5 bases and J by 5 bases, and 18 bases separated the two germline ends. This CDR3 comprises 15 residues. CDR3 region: CASSPGGGAMETQYF. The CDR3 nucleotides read TGTGCCAGCAGCCCAGGGGGGGGAGCAATGGAGACCCAGTACTTC.

CDR3 nucleotides: TGTGCCAGCAGCCGGGAGGGGCTGCGCGAGCAGTACTTC. It specifies CASSREGLREQYF. V and J are TRBV7-2 and TRBJ2-7; 8 bases fit TRBD2. CDR3 length: 13 amino acids. V lost 5 bases to trimming and J lost 6 bases; unmatched junction nucleotides: 6. CDR1 is SGHTA, CDR2 FQGNSA, per germline.

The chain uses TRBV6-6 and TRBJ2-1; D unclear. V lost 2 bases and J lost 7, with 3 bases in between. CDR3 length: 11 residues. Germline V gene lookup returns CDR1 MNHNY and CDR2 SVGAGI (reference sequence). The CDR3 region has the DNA TGTGCCAGCAGTTACAGAAATGAGCAGTTCTTC. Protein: CASSYRNEQFF.

CDR3 amino acids: CASSSAIQETQYF. CDR3 sequence (DNA): TGTGCCAGCAGCTCTGCGATCCAAGAGACCCAGTACTTC. The genes are TRBV5-6 and TRBJ2-5; D call uncertain. Per germline, CDR1 SGHDT and CDR2 YYEEEE. This CDR3 contains 13 residues. V was trimmed by 3 bases and J by 1 base, leaving 7 bases between them.

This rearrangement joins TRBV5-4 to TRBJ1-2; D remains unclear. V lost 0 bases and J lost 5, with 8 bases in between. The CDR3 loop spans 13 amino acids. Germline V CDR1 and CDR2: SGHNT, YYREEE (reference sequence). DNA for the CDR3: TGTGCCAGCAGCTTGGACGGTCTATATGGCTACACCTTC. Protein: CASSLDGLYGYTF.

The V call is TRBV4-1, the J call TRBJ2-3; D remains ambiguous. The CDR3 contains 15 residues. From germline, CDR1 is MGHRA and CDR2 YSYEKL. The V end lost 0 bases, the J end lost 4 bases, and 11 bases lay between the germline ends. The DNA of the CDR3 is TGCGCCAGCAGCCAAGAGGAAACCAGGCCAGATACGCAGTATTTT. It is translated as CASSQEETRPDTQYF.

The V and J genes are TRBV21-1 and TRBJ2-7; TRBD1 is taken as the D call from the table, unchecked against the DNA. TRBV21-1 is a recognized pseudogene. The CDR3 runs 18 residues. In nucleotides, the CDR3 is TGTGCCAGCAGCAAAGGCGGGGGTAAGGGACAGGCCTCCTACGAGCAGTACTTC. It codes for CASSKGGGKGQASYEQYF.

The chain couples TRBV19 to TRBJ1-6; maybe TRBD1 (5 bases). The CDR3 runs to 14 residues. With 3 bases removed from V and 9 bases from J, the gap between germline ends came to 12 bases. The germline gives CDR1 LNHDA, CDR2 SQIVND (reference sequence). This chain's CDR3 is CASSIPGGGSPLHF. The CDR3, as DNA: TGTGCCAGTAGTATCCCCGGGGGAGGTTCACCCCTCCACTTT. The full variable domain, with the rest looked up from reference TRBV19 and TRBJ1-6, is DGGITQSPKYLFRKEGQNVTLSCEQNLNHDAMYWYRQDPGQGLRLIYYSQIVNDFQKGDIAEGYSVSREKKESFPLTVTSAQKNPTAFYLCASSIPGGGSPLHFGNGTRLTVT.